The T cell receptor (beta chain) under discussion was sequenced for a study of technical replicates of blood from a few donors. The germline CDR1 and CDR2 sequences are SGHTA and FQGTGA. CDR3 length: 18 residues. With 3 bases clipped from V and 0 bases from J, the junction kept 12 bases outside the gene matches. Sequencing was performed with immunoSEQ multiplex PCR; in TCRdb, only in-frame clones are kept and a portion is missing. The sample holds 75,000 to 95,000 clones; just under 95% are singletons and the top ten take about 0.4%. The TCR originated in a human donor in good health. The sequencing input was T cells isolated from PBMCs. V and J are TRBV7-3 and TRBJ2-7; 9 bases align to TRBD2. The CDR3 protein is CASSFVNFSGRSSYEQYF. Here the CDR3 DNA reads TGTGCCAGCAGCTTTGTTAACTTTAGCGGGAGATCCTCCTACGAGCAGTACTTC. Drawing the rest from reference TRBV7-3 and TRBJ2-7, the complete variable domain is GAGVSQTPSNKVTEKGKYVELRCDPISGHTALYWYRQSLGQGPEFLIYFQGTGAADDSGLPNDRFFAVRPEGSVSTLKIQRTERGDSAVYLCASSFVNFSGRSSYEQYFGPGTRLTVT.